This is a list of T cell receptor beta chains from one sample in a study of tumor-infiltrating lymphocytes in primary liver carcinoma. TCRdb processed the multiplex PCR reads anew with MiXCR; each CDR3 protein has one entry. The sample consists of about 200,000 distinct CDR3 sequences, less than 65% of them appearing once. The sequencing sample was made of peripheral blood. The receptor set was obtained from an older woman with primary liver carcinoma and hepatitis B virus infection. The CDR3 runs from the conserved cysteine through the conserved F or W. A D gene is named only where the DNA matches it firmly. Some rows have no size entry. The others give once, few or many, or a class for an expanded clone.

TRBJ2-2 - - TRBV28 CASSLSGVWTGELFF TGTGCCAGCTCCCTTTCGGGGGTGTGGACCGGGGAGCTGTTTTTT
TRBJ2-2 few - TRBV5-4 CASRSEGRTGELFF TGTGCCAGCAGGTCGGAGGGCCGAACCGGGGAGCTGTTTTTT
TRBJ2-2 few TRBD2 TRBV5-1 CATSSGPNTGELFF TGCGCCACATCTAGCGGGCCGAACACCGGGGAGCTGTTTTTT
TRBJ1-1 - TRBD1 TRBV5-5 CVSSPRTGDDTETFF TGTGTCAGCAGCCCGCGGACAGGGGACGACACTGAAACTTTCTTT
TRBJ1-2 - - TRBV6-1 CASNDHLRRGSSKDGYTF TGTGCCAGCAATGACCACCTTCGGAGGGGAAGTAGTAAGGATGGTTACACCTTC
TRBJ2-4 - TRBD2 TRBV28 CASSTHGAGGLENIQYF TGTGCCAGCAGTACCCACGGAGCGGGAGGACTTGAAAACATTCAGTACTTC
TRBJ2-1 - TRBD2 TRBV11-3 CASSLESLAGGNEYFF TGTGCCAGCAGCTTAGAGTCTCTAGCGGGAGGTAATGAGTACTTCTTC
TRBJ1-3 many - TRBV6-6 CASSSGGQRNTIYF TGTGCCAGCAGTTCCGGCGGACAGAGAAACACCATATATTTT
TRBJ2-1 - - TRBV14 CASSPLTSSYNEQFF TGTGCCAGCAGCCCCCTCACGAGCTCCTACAATGAGCAGTTCTTC
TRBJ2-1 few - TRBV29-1 CGVLGDGRPISYNEQFF TGCGGCGTCCTCGGGGACGGGAGACCTATCTCCTACAATGAGCAGTTCTTC
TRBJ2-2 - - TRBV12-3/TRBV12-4 CTSSGGQIGRLAGELFF TGTACCAGCAGCGGTGGACAGATTGGTCGTCTGGCCGGGGAGCTGTTTTTT
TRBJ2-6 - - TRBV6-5 CASALVVRSGANVLTF TGTGCCAGCGCCCTTGTCGTGCGCTCTGGGGCCAACGTCCTGACTTTC
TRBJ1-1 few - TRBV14 CASSQDLFTEAFF TGTGCCAGCAGCCAAGATCTCTTCACTGAAGCTTTCTTT
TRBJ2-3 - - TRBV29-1 CSVSSRSADTQYF TGCAGCGTTTCTAGCAGGAGTGCAGATACGCAGTATTTT
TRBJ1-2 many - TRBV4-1 CASSQDISRRSNYGYTF TGCGCCAGCAGCCAAGATATCAGCAGGCGGAGTAACTATGGCTACACCTTC
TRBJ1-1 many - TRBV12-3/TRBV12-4 CASRGPSNSEAFF TGTGCCAGCAGAGGACCCTCGAACTCTGAAGCTTTCTTT
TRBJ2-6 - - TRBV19 CASTPGPPGANVLTF TGTGCCAGTACACCGGGACCGCCTGGGGCCAACGTCCTGACTTTC
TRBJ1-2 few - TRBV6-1 CASSEVPNYGYTF TGTGCCAGCAGTGAAGTTCCAAACTATGGCTACACCTTC
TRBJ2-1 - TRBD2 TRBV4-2 CASSRDTSTSGYYNEQFF TGTGCCAGCAGCCGAGATACGTCCACTAGCGGCTATTACAATGAGCAGTTCTTC
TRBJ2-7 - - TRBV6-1 CASSAGAGVLYEQYF TGTGCCAGCAGTGCCGGGGCAGGGGTCCTCTACGAGCAGTACTTC
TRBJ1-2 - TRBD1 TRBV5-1 CASSLQGERGYTF TGCGCCAGCAGCTTACAGGGGGAACGTGGCTACACCTTC
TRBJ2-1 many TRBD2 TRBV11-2 CASSPRHISGLAAYNEQFF TGTGCCAGCAGCCCGCGCCACATTTCGGGACTAGCAGCCTACAATGAGCAGTTCTTC
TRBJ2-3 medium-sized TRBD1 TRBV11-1 CASRLRDRGSDTQYF TGTGCCAGCCGCCTCCGGGACAGGGGGTCAGATACGCAGTATTTT
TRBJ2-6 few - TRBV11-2 CASGTGPSGANVLTF TGTGCTAGCGGCACCGGGCCGTCTGGGGCCAACGTCCTGACTTTC
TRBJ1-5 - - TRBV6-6 CASSDSGTQSLYSNQPQLF TGTGCCAGCAGCGACAGCGGGACACAAAGCCTGTATAGCAATCAGCCCCAGCTTTTT
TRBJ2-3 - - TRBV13 CASSLMTDTQYF TGTGCCAGCAGCTTAATGACAGATACGCAGTATTTT
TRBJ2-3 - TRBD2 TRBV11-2 CDSSSRGGETDTQYF TGTGACAGCAGCTCCCGGGGGGGGGAGACGGATACGCAGTATTTT
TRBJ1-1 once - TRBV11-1 CASSLGASNTEASF TGTGCCAGCAGCTTAGGGGCGTCGAACACCGAAGCTTCCTTT
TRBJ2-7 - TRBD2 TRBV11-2 CVSSLVGLAGGLHEQYF TGTGTCAGCAGCTTAGTTGGCCTAGCGGGAGGGCTACACGAGCAGTACTTC
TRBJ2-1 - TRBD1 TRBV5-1 CASTGTGGYNEQFF TGCGCCAGCACCGGGACAGGGGGTTACAATGAGCAGTTCTTC
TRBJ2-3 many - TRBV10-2 CASSEKLGTDTQYF TGCGCCAGCAGTGAGAAACTAGGCACAGATACGCAGTATTTT
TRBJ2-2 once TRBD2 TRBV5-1 CASSLPGLVGAAGELFF TGCGCCAGCAGCCTCCCGGGACTAGTGGGAGCGGCCGGGGAGCTGTTTTTT
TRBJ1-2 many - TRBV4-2 CASSQDHSNYGYTF TGTGCCAGCAGCCAAGATCACAGTAACTATGGCTACACCTTC
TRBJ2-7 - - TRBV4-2 CASSQDALTVSGQYF TGTGCCAGCAGCCAAGATGCACTGACCGTAAGCGGGCAGTACTTC
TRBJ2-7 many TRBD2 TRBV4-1 CASSQIWGGPGEQYF TGCGCCAGCAGCCAAATTTGGGGAGGGCCGGGTGAGCAGTACTTC
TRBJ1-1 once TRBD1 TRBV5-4 CASSLSQQGRNTEAFF TGTGCCAGCAGTTTAAGCCAACAGGGGAGGAACACTGAAGCTTTCTTT
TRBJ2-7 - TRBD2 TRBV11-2 CASSPYGGRTSGSEQYF TGTGCCAGCAGCCCCTATGGCGGGAGGACCTCGGGAAGCGAGCAGTACTTC
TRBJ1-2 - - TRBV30 CAWRWGYGYTF TGTGCCTGGAGATGGGGCTATGGCTACACCTTC
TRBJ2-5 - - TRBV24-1 CATSDSRGAGWTQHF TGTGCCACCAGTGATTCGAGGGGGGCAGGTTGGACCCAGCACTTC
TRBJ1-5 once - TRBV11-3 CASNPWPNQSQHF TGTGCCAGCAATCCCTGGCCGAATCAGTCCCAGCATTTT
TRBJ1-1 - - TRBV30 CAWSIGSIEAFF TGTGCCTGGAGTATAGGTAGCATTGAAGCTTTCTTT
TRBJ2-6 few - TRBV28 CASSLWTSGANVLTF TGTGCCAGCAGTTTATGGACATCTGGGGCCAACGTCCTGACTTTC
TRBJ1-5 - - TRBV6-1 CASSAAFFNEPQHF TGTGCCAGCAGTGCGGCTTTTTTCAATGAGCCCCAGCATTTT
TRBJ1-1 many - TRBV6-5 CASSYPPEAFF TGTGCCAGCAGTTACCCCCCTGAAGCTTTCTTT
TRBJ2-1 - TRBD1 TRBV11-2 CASSFDRGKDNELFF TGTGCCAGCAGTTTCGACAGGGGAAAGGACAATGAGCTGTTCTTC
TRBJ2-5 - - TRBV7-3 CASSLGFMGTQYF TGTGCCAGCAGCTTAGGGTTTATGGGGACCCAGTACTTC
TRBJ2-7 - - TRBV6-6 CASSYSFDGSYEQYF TGTGCCAGCAGTTACTCGTTTGACGGCTCCTACGAGCAGTACTTC
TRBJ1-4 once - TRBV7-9 CASSYGGLLGLFF TGTGCCAGCAGCTACGGGGGGCTTCTGGGGCTGTTTTTT
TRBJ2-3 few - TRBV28 CASSYSGKQYF TGTGCCAGCAGTTACTCAGGGAAGCAGTATTTT
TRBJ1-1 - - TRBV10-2 CASSEIIVTEASF TGCGCCAGCAGTGAGATTATCGTCACTGAAGCTTCCTTT
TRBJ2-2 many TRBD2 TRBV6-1 CASSVRPSGSLSGELFF TGTGCCAGCAGTGTAAGGCCTAGCGGGAGTCTTTCCGGGGAGCTGTTTTTT
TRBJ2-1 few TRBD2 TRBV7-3 CASSLRLAGGYEQFF TGTGCCAGCAGCTTGAGACTAGCGGGAGGCTATGAGCAGTTCTTC
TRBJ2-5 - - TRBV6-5 CASSYDQETQYF TGTGCCAGCAGTTACGACCAAGAGACCCAGTACTTC
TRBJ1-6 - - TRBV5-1 CASSLGQSLPLHF TGCGCCAGCAGCTTGGGCCAGAGTTTACCCCTCCACTTT
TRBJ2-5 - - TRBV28 CASRVGQETQYF TGTGCCAGCAGAGTGGGCCAAGAGACCCAGTACTTC
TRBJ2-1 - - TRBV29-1 CSVPALGVRENRRSYNEQLF TGCAGCGTTCCCGCGTTGGGTGTTCGGGAGAACAGAAGATCCTACAATGAGCAGCTCTTC